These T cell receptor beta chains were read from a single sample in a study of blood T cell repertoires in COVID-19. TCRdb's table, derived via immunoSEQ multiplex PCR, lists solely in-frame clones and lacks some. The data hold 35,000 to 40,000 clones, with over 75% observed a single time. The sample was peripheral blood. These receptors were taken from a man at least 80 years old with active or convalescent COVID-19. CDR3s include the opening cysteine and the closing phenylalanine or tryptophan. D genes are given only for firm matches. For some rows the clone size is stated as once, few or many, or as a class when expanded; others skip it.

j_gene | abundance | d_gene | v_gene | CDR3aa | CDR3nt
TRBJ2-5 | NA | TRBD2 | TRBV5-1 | CASSLPGGVVETQYF | TGCGCCAGCAGCCTACCCGGGGGGGTAGTAGAGACCCAGTACTTC
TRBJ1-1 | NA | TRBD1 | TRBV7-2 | CASSPRTGRDTEAFF | TGTGCCAGCAGCCCTAGGACAGGGAGGGACACTGAAGCTTTCTTT
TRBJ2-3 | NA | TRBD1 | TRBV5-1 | CASSPSRDRIGTDTQYF | TGCGCCAGCAGCCCGTCCCGGGACAGGATCGGCACAGATACGCAGTATTTT
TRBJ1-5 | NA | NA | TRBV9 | CASSSGDYSNQPQHF | TGTGCCAGCAGCTCCGGCGACTATAGCAATCAGCCCCAGCATTTT
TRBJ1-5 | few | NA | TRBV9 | CASARGGNGNQPQHF | TGTGCCAGCGCCCGGGGAGGGAATGGCAATCAGCCCCAGCATTTT
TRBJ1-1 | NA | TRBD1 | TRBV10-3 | CAAGTGPWSTEAFF | TGTGCCGCGGGGACAGGGCCGTGGTCCACTGAAGCTTTCTTT
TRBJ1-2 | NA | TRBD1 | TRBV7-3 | CASSLNTGDYGYTF | TGTGCCAGCAGCTTAAATACAGGGGACTATGGCTACACCTTC
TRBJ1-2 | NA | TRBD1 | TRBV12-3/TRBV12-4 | CASSTDRGYGYTF | TGTGCCAGCAGCACTGACAGGGGCTATGGCTACACCTTC
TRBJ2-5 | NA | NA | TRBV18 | CASSPVPGGEGPQYF | TGTGCCAGCTCACCAGTCCCCGGGGGTGAGGGTCCCCAGTACTTC
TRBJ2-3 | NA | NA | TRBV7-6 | CASSAPQDTQYF | TGTGCCAGCAGCGCACCCCAGGATACGCAGTATTTT
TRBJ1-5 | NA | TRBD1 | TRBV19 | CASRQRDRGNNQPQHF | TGTGCCAGTAGACAAAGGGACAGGGGGAACAATCAGCCCCAGCATTTT
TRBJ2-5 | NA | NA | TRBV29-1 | CSGDSGTQETQYF | TGCAGCGGGGACTCCGGGACTCAAGAGACCCAGTACTTC
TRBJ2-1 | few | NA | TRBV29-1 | CSVVGGAKVVGAYNEQFF | TGCAGCGTTGTTGGGGGGGCGAAGGTTGTCGGGGCCTACAATGAGCAGTTCTTC
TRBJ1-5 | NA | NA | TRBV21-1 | CASSKVGAGRGGRNQPQHF | TGTGCCAGCAGCAAAGTGGGCGCAGGGCGGGGGGGGCGCAATCAGCCCCAGCATTTT
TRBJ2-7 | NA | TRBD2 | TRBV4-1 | CASSQAPGLVSYEQYF | TGCGCCAGCAGCCAGGCCCCGGGACTAGTCTCCTACGAGCAGTACTTC
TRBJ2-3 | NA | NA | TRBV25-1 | CASRDSWVDTQYF | TGTGCCAGCAGAGACAGTTGGGTGGATACGCAGTATTTT
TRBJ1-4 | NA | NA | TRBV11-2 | CASSLFGGSNEKLFF | TGTGCCAGCAGCCTGTTCGGGGGATCTAATGAAAAACTGTTTTTT
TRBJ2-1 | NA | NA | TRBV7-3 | CASSFQPGTDNEQFF | TGTGCCAGCAGCTTCCAGCCCGGGACTGACAATGAGCAGTTCTTC
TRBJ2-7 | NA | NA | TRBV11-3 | CASRNDNEQYF | TGTGCCAGCAGAAATGACAACGAGCAGTACTTC
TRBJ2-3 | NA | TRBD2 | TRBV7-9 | CASSFPGLAGVLYTQYF | TGTGCCAGCAGCTTCCCCGGACTAGCGGGAGTTTTGTATACGCAGTATTTT
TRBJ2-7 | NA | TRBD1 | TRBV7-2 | CASSPTRGQGTYEQYF | TGTGCCAGCAGCCCAACCCGTGGACAGGGAACCTACGAGCAGTACTTC
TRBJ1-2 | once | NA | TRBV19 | CASNTQGTYGYTF | TGTGCCAGTAACACACAGGGCACCTATGGCTACACCTTC
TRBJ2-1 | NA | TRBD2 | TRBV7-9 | CAIGPGLATYNEQFF | TGTGCCATAGGGCCGGGACTAGCTACCTACAATGAGCAGTTCTTC
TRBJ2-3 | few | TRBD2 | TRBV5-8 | CASGFLAGGLGRQYF | TGTGCCAGCGGTTTCCTAGCGGGGGGACTTGGGAGGCAGTATTTT
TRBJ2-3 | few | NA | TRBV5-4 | CASSLVGGGAKDTQYF | TGTGCCAGCAGCTTGGTTGGAGGGGGGGCCAAAGATACGCAGTATTTT
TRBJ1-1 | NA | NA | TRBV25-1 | CASKSPGAEAFF | TGTGCCAGCAAGTCCCCGGGGGCTGAAGCTTTCTTT
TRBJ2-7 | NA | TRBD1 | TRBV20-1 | CSASAGQEDEQYF | TGCAGTGCTAGTGCGGGACAGGAGGACGAGCAGTACTTC
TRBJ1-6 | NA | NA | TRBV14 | CASSHQVVDSPLHF | TGTGCCAGCAGCCACCAGGTGGTAGATTCACCCCTCCACTTT
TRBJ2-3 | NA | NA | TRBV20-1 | CSASWGGTDTQYF | TGCAGTGCTAGTTGGGGGGGCACAGATACGCAGTATTTT
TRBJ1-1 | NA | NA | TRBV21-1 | CASSKDGGQGAEAFF | TGTGCCAGCAGCAAAGATGGGGGACAGGGGGCTGAAGCTTTCTTT
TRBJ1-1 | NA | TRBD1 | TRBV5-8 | CASSLGGGSSEAFF | TGTGCCAGCAGCTTGGGAGGGGGCTCCTCCGAAGCTTTCTTT
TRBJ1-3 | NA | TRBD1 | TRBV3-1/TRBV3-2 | CASSPNDRAGNTIYF | TGTGCCAGCAGCCCAAACGACAGGGCCGGAAACACCATATATTTT
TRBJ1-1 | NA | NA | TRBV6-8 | CASSYDARDSNTEAFF | TGTGCCAGCAGTTACGATGCCAGGGATTCGAACACTGAAGCTTTCTTT
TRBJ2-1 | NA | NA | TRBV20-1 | CSAPSGPRQFF | TGCAGTGCCCCCTCAGGCCCGAGGCAGTTCTTC
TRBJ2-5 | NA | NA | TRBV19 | CATAAQGQETQYF | TGTGCCACCGCCGCTCAGGGGCAAGAAACCCAGTACTTC
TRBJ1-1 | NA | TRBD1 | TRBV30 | CAWNRGRDTEAFF | TGTGCCTGGAACAGGGGAAGGGACACTGAAGCTTTCTTT
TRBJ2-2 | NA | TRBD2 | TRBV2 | CASGAGGSTGELFF | TGTGCCAGCGGGGCGGGAGGGTCCACCGGGGAGCTGTTTTTT
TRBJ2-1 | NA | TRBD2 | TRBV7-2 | CASSLIAGGLYNEQFF | TGTGCCAGCAGCCTCATAGCGGGGGGGCTCTACAATGAGCAGTTCTTC
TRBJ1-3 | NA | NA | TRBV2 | CASRYRVGAGNTIYF | TGTGCCAGCAGATACAGGGTTGGGGCTGGAAACACCATATATTTT
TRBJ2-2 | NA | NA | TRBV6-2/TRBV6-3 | CASSSTSWGAGELFF | TGTGCCAGCAGTTCAACTAGCTGGGGGGCCGGGGAGCTGTTTTTT